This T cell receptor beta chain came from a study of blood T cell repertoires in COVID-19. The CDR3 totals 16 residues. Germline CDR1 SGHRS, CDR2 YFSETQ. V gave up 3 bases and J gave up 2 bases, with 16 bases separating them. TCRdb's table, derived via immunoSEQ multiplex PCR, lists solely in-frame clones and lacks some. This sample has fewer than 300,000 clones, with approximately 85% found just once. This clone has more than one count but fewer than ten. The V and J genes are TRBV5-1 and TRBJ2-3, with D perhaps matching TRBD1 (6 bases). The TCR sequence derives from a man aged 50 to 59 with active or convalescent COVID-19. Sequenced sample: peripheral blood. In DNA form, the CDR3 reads TGCGCCAGCAGCTACGGACAGTATGTTCCCACAGATACGCAGTATTTT. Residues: CASSYGQYVPTDTQYF.